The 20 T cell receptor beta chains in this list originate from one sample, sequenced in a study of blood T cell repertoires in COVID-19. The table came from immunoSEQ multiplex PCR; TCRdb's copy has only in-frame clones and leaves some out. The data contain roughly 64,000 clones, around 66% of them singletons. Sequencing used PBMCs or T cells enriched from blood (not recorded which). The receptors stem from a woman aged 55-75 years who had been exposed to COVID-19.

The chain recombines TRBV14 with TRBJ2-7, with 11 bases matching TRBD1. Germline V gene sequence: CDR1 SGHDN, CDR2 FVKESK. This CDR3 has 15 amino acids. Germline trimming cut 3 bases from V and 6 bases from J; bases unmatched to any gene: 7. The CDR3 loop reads CASSQRTGGLVEQYF. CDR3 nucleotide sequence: TGTGCCAGCAGCCAGAGGACAGGGGGCCTAGTCGAGCAGTACTTC. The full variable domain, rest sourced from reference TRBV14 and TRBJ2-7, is EAGVTQFPSHSVIEKGQTVTLRCDPISGHDNLYWYRRVMGKEIKFLLHFVKESKQDESGMPNNRFLAERTGGTYSTLKVQPAELEDSGVYFCASSQRTGGLVEQYFGPGTRLTVT.

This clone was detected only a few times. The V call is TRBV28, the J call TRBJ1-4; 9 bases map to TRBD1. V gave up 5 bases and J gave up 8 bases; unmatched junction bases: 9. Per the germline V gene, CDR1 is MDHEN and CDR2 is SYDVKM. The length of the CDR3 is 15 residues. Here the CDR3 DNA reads TGTGCCAGCAGTCACACGACAGGGGGAAACGAAAAACTGTTTTTT. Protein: CASSHTTGGNEKLFF.

The CDR3 DNA is TGTGCCAGCAGGGAGGGGTCTGAAAATTCACCCCTCCACTTT. This sequence encodes CASREGSENSPLHF. The chain links TRBV6-9 to TRBJ1-6; TRBD1 might be the D (5 bases). CDR1 and CDR2 from the germline V gene are MNHGY and SVAAGI. This CDR3 is 14 amino acids long. V lost 6 bases and J 7 bases, leaving 13 bases between the germline ends.

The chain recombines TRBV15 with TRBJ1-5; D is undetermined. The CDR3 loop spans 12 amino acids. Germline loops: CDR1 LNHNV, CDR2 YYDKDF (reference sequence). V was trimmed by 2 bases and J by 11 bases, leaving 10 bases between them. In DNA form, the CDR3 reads TGTGCCACCAGCAGAAACCGGGAGGCCCAGCATTTT. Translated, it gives CATSRNREAQHF.

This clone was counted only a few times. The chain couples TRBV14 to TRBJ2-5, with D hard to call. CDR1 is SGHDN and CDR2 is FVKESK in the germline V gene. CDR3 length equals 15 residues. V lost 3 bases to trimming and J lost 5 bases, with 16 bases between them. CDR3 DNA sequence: TGTGCCAGCAGCCATGTTTTTGGCGGATATGAGACCCAGTACTTC. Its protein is CASSHVFGGYETQYF.

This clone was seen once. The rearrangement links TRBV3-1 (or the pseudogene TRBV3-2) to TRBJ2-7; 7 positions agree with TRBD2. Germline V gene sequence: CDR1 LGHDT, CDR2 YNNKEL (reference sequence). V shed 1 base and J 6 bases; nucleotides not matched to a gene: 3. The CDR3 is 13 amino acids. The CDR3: CASSQGLAGEQYF. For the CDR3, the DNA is TGTGCCAGCAGCCAAGGGTTAGCGGGCGAGCAGTACTTC.

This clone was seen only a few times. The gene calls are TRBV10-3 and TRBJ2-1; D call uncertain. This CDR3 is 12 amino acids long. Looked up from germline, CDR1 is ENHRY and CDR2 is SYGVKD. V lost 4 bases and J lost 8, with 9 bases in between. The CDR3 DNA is TGTGCCATCAGTGTGGCCCCTTATGAGCAGTTCTTC. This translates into CAISVAPYEQFF.

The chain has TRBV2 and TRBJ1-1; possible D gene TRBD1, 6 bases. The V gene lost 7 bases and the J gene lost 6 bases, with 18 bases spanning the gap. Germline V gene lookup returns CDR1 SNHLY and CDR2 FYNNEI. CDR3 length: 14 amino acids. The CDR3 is CASIGGVGAAEAFF. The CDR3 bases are TGTGCCAGCATAGGGGGGGTAGGGGCGGCTGAAGCTTTCTTT. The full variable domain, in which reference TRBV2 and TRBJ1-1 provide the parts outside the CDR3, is EPEVTQTPSHQVTQMGQEVILRCVPISNHLYFYWYRQILGQKVEFLVSFYNNEISEKSEIFDDQFSVERPDGSNFTLKIRSTKLEDSAMYFCASIGGVGAAEAFFGQGTRLTVV.

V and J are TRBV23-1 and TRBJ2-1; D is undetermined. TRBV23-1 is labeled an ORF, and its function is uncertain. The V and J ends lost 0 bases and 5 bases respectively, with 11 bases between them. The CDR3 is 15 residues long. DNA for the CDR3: TGCGCCAGCAGTCAATCGTCGGGTGCTAACAATGAGCAGTTCTTC. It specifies CASSQSSGANNEQFF.

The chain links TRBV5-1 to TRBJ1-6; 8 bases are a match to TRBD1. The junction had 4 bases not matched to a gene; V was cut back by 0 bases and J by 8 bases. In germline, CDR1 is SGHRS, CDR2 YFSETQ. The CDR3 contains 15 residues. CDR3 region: CASSLEGQGYSPLHF. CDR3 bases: TGCGCCAGCAGCTTGGAAGGACAGGGTTATTCACCCCTCCACTTT.

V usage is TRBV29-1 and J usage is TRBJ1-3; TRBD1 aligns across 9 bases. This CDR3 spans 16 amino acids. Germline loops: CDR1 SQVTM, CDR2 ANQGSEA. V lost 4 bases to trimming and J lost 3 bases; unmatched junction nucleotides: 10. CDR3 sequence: CSVVVGTGYSGNTIYF. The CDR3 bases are TGCAGCGTTGTAGTCGGGACAGGGTACAGTGGAAACACCATATATTTT.

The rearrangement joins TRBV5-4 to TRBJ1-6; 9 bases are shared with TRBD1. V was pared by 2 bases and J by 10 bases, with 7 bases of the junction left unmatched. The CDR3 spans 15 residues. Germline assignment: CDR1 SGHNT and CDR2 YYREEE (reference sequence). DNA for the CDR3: TGTGCCAGCAGCTTAGGTGGGGACAGGGCGTCACCCCTCCACTTT. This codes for CASSLGGDRASPLHF.

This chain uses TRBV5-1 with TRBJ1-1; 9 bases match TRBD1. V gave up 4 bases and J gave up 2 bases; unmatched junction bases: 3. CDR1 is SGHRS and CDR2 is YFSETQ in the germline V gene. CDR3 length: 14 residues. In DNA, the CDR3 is TGCGCCAGCAGCCCGGGACAGGGAAACACTGAAGCTTTCTTT. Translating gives CASSPGQGNTEAFF.

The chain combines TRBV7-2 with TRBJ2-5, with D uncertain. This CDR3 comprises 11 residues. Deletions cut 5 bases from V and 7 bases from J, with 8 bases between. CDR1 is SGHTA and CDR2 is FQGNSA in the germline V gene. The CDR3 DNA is TGTGCCAGCAGCCTCCCCGGGACCCAGTACTTC. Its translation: CASSLPGTQYF. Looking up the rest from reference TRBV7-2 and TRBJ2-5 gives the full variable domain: GAGVSQSPSNKVTEKGKDVELRCDPISGHTALYWYRQSLGQGLEFLIYFQGNSAPDKSGLPSDRFSAERTGGSVSTLTIQRTQQEDSAVYLCASSLPGTQYFGPGTRLLVL.

For the CDR3, the DNA is TGTGCCAGCGGGCGGGACGGCAACTACGAGCAGTACTTC. It yields the protein CASGRDGNYEQYF. The J gene is TRBJ2-7, the V gene TRBV2; the D gene is possibly TRBD2 (6 bases). The germline CDR1 and CDR2 sequences are SNHLY and FYNNEI. The CDR3 length is 13 residues. The ends were cut back, 8 bases at V and 3 bases at J, with 14 bases in the middle.

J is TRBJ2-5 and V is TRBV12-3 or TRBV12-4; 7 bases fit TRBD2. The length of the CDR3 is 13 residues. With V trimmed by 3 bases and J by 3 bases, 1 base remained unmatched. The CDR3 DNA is TGTGCCAGCAGTTTCGGGGGGAAAGAGACCCAGTACTTC. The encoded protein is CASSFGGKETQYF.

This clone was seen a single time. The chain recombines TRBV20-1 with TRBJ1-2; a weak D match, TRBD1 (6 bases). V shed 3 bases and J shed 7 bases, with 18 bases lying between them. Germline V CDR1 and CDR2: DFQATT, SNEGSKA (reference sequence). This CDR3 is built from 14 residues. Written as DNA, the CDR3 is TGCAGTGCTAGTACTGGGGGCGCTGGTAGTGGCTACACCTTC. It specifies CSASTGGAGSGYTF.

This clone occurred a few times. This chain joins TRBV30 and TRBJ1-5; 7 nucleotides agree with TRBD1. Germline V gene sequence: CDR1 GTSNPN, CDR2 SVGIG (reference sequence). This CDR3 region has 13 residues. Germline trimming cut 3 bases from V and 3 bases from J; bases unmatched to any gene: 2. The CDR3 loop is CAWRGQLNQPQHF. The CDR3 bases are TGTGCCTGGAGGGGACAGCTCAATCAGCCCCAGCATTTT.

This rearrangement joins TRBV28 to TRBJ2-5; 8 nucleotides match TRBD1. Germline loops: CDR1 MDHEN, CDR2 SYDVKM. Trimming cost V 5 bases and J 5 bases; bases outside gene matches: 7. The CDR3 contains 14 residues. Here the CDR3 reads CASSPRQGWETQYF. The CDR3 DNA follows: TGTGCCAGCAGTCCCCGACAGGGGTGGGAGACCCAGTACTTC.

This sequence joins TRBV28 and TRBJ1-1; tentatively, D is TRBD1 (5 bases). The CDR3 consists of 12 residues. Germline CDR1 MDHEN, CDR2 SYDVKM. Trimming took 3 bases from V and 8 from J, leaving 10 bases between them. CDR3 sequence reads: CASSFAQGEAFF. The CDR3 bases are TGTGCCAGCAGTTTTGCCCAGGGAGAAGCTTTCTTT.